The following is a T cell receptor (beta chain) sequence with its context. Its antigen is as yet unknown. This sample is drawn from a study of cytomegalovirus exposure and HLA in healthy donors. Findings and caveats of the study: Later, an analysis showed that TCR beta chains associated with HLA were more clonally expanded than others that were equally common. Later on, a genetic analysis was performed. It linked a missense variant in DCLRE1C with V- and J-gene trimming of TCR beta. Among the sequence variants, a highly shared cluster was likely an artifact of sequencing.

Primers: 60 Vbeta forward and 13 Jbeta reverse. The method was immunoSEQ multiplex PCR; TCRdb's version includes in-frame clones alone and lacks a portion of them. The sample lists 150,000 to 200,000 clones; approximately 80% were seen once. CDR3 length: 17 amino acids. V trimming: 5 bases; J trimming: 0 bases; junction bases outside the gene matches: 12. Germline CDR1 and CDR2: SEHNR and FQNEAQ (reference sequence). The chain links TRBV7-9 to TRBJ1-1; 7 bases align to TRBD1. The source material was PBMCs. The sequence derives from a woman in her 40s in good health and CMV-seropositive. The CDR3 DNA reads as TGTGCCAGCAGCCCCCCCAGGGGGATTGGGATGAACACTGAAGCTTTCTTT. This translates into CASSPPRGIGMNTEAFF.